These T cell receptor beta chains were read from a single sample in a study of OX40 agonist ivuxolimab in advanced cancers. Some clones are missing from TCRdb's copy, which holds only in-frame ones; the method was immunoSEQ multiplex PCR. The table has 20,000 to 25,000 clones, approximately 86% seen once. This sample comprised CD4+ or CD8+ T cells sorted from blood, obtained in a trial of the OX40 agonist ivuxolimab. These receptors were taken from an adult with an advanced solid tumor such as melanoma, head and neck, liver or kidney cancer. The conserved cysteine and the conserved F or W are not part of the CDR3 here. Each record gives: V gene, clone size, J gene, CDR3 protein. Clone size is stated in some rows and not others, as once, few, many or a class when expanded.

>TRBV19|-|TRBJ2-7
ASSIRTSGSSISYEQY
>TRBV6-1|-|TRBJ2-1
ASSDSGRGTNEQF
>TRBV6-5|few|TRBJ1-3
ASSQTATNTIY
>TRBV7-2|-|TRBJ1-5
ASSLRQGQPQH
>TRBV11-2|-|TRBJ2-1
ASSSGKSLGHNEQF
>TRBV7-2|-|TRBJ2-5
ASSHRSGRIQETQY
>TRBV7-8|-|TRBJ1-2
ASSLEEGHYGYT
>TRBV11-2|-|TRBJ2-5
ASSSSGTSGNWGQETQY
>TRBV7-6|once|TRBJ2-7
ASSRTGAGSYEQY
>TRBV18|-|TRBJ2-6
ASSAGSGANVLT